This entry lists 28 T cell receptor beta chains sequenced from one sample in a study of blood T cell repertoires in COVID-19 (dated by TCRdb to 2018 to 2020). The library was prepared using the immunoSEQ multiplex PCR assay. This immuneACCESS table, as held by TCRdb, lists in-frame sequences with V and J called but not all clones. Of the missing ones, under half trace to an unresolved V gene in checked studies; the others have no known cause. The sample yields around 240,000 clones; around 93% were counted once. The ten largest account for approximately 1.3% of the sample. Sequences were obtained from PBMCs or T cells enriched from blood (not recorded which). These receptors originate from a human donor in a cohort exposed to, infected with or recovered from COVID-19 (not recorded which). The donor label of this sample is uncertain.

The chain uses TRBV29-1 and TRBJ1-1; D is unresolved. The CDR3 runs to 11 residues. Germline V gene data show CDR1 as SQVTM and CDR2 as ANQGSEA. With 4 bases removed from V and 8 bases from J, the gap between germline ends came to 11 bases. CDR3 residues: CSVVFQFEAFF. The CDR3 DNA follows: TGCAGCGTTGTGTTCCAGTTCGAAGCTTTCTTT.

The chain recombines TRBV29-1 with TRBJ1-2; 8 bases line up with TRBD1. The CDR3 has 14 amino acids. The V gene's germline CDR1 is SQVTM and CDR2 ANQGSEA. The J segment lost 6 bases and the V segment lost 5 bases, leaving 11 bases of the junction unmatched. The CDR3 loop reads CSVQPRQGANGYTF. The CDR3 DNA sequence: TGCAGCGTTCAACCTCGTCAGGGGGCAAATGGCTACACCTTC.

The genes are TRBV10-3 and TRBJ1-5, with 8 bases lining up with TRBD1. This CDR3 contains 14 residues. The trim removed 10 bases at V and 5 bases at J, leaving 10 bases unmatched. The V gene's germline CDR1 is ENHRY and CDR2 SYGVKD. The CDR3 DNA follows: TGTGCCACCCGGACAGGGATAGGTGATCAGCCCCAGCATTTT. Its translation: CATRTGIGDQPQHF.

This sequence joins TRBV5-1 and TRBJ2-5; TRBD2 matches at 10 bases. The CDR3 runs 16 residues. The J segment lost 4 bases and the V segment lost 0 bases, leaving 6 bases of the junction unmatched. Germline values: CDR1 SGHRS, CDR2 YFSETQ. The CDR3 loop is CASSLGSGGTGETQYF. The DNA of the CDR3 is TGCGCCAGCAGCTTGGGTAGCGGGGGGACCGGAGAGACCCAGTACTTC.

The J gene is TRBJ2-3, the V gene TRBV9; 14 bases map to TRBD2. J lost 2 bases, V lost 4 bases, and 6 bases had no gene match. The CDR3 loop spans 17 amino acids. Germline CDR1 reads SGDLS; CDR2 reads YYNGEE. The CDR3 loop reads CASSLGLAGASTDTQYF. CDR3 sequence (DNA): TGTGCCAGCAGCTTGGGACTAGCGGGGGCCTCCACAGATACGCAGTATTTT.

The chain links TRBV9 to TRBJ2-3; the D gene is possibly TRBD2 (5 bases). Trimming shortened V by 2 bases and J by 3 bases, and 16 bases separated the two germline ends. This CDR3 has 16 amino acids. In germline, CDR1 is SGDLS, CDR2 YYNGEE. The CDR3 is CASSVPRGAATDTQYF. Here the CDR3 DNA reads TGTGCCAGCAGCGTGCCTCGGGGAGCGGCGACAGATACGCAGTATTTT.

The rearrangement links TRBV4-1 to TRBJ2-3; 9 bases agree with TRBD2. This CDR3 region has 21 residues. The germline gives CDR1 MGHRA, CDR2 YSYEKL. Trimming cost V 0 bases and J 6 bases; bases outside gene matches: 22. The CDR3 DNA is TGCGCCAGCAGCCAAGAAAAGGGGGTAGCGGGGGCCGACGGGCCTACGGATACGCAGTATTTT. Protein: CASSQEKGVAGADGPTDTQYF.

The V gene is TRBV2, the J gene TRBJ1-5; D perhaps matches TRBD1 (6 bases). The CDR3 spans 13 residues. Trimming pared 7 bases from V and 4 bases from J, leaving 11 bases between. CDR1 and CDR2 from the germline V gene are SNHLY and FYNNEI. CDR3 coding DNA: TGTGCCAGCATGGACAGTCGGAATCAGCCCCAGCATTTT. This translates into CASMDSRNQPQHF.

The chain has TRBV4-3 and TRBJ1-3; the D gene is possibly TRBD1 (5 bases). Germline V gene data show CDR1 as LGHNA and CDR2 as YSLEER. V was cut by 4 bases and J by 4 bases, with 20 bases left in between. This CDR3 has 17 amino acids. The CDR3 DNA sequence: TGCGCCAGCAGCCCGTTGGGGGGTACACCGGCCGGAAACACCATATATTTT. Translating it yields CASSPLGGTPAGNTIYF.

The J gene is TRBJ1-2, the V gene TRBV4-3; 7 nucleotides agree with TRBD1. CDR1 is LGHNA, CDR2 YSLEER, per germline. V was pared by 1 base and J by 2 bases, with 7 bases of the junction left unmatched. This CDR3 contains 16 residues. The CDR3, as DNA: TGCGCCAGCAGCCAAGTTGACAGGGCGCTGAACTATGGCTACACCTTC. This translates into CASSQVDRALNYGYTF.

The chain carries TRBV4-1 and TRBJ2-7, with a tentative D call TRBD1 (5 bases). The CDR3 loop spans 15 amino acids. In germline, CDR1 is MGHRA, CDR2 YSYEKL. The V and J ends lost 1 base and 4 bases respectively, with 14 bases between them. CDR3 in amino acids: CASSQVMQGRYEQYF. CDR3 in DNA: TGCGCCAGCAGCCAAGTAATGCAGGGTCGGTACGAGCAGTACTTC.

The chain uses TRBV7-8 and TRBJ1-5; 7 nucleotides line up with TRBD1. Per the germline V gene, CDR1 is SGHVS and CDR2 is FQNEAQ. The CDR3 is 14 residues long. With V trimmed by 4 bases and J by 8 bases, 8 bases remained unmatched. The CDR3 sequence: CASSSRQGWEPQHF. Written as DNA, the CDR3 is TGTGCCAGCAGCTCAAGACAGGGATGGGAGCCCCAGCATTTT.

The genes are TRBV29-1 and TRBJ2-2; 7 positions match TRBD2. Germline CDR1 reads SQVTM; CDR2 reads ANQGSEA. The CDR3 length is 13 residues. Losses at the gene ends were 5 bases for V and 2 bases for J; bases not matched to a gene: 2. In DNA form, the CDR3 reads TGCAGCGTTAGCGGGGCCAACACCGGGGAGCTGTTTTTT. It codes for CSVSGANTGELFF.

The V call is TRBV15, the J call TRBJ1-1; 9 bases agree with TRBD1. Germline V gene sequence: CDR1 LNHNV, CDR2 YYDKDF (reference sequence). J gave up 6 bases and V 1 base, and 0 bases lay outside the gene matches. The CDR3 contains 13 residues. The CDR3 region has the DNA TGTGCCACCAGCAGAGGGGACAGGGCTGAAGCTTTCTTT. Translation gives CATSRGDRAEAFF.

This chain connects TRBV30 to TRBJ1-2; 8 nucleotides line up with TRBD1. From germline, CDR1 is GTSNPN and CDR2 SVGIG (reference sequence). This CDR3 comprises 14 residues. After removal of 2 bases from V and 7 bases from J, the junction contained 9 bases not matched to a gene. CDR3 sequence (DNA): TGTGCCTGGAGTTCACCCCCGGACAGGGCTGGCTACACCTTC. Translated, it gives CAWSSPPDRAGYTF.

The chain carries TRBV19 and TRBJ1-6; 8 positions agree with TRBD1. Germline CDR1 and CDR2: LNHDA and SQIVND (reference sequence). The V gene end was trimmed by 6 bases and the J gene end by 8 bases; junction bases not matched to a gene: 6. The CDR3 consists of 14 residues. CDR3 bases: TGTGCCAGTAGCAGTACAGGGGGAGATTCACCCCTCCACTTT. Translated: CASSSTGGDSPLHF.

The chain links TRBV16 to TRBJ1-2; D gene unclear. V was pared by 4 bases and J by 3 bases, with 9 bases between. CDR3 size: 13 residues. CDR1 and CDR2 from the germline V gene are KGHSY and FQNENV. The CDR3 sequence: CASSPIADYGYTF. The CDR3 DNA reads TGTGCCAGCAGCCCCATAGCGGACTATGGCTACACCTTC.

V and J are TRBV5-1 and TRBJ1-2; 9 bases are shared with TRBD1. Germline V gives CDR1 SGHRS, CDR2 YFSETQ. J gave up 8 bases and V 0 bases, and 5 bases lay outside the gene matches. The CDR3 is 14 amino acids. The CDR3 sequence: CASSLAGTGNGYTF. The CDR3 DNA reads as TGCGCCAGCAGCTTGGCTGGGACAGGGAACGGCTACACCTTC.

CDR3 sequence (DNA): TGTGCCAGCAGCCAAGTGAGCAGGGTTGGACAGCCCCAGCATTTT. It yields the protein CASSQVSRVGQPQHF. The genes are TRBV4-2 and TRBJ1-5, with D tentatively TRBD1 (5 bases). This CDR3 is built from 15 residues. Per the germline V gene, CDR1 is LGHNA and CDR2 is YNFKEQ. The V end was cut by 1 base, the J end by 7 bases, with 14 bases between.

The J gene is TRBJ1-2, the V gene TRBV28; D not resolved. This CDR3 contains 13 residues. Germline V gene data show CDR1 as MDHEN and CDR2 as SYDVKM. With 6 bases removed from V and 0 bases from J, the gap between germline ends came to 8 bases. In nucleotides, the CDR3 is TGTGCCAGCAGATCCAGATCTAACTATGGCTACACCTTC. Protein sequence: CASRSRSNYGYTF.

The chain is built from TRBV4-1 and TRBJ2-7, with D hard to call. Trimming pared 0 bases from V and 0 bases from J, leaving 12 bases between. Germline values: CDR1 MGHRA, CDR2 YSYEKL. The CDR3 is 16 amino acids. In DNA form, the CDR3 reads TGCGCCAGCAGCCAAGATCGGTCAGGTGACTCCTACGAGCAGTACTTC. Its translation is CASSQDRSGDSYEQYF.

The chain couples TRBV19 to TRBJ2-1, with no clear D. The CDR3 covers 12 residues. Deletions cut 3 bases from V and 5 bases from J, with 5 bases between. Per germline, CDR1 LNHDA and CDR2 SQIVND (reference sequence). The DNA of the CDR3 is TGTGCCAGTAGTATCGGTAACAATGAGCAGTTCTTC. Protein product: CASSIGNNEQFF.

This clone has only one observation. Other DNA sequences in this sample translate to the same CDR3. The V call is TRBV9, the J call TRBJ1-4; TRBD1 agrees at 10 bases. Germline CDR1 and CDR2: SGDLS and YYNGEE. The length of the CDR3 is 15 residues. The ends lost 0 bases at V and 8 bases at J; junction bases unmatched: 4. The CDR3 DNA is TGTGCCAGCAGCGTAGGACAGGGGGCGCGGGAAAAACTGTTTTTT. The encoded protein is CASSVGQGAREKLFF.

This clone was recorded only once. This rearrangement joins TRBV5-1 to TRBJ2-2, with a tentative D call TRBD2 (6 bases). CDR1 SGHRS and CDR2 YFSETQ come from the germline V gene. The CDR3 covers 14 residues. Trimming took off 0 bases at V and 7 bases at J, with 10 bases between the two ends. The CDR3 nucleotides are TGCGCCAGCAGCTTGGCCGGGGGAGTCGGGGAGCTGTTTTTT. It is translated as CASSLAGGVGELFF. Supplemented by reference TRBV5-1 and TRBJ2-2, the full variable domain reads KAGVTQTPRYLIKTRGQQVTLSCSPISGHRSVSWYQQTPGQGLQFLFEYFSETQRNKGNFPGRFSGRQFSNSRSEMNVSTLELGDSALYLCASSLAGGVGELFFGEGSRLTVL.

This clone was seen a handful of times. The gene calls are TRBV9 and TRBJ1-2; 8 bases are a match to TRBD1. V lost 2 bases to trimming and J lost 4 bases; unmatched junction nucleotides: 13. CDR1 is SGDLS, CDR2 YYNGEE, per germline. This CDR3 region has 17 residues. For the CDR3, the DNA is TGTGCCAGCAGCGTGGGGCTGGCGGGACAGGAAGTCTATGGCTACACCTTC. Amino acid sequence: CASSVGLAGQEVYGYTF.

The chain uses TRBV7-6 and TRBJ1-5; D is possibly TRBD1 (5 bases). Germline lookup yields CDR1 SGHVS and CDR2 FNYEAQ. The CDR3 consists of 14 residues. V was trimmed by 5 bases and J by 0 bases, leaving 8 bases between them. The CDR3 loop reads CASSDSYSNQPQHF. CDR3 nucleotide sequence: TGTGCCAGCAGCGACAGTTATAGCAATCAGCCCCAGCATTTT.

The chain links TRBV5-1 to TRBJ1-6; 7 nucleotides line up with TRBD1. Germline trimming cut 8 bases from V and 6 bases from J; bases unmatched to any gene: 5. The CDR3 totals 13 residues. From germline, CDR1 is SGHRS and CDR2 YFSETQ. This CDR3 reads CASQGDGNSPLHF. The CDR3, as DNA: TGCGCCAGTCAGGGGGATGGTAATTCACCCCTCCACTTT.

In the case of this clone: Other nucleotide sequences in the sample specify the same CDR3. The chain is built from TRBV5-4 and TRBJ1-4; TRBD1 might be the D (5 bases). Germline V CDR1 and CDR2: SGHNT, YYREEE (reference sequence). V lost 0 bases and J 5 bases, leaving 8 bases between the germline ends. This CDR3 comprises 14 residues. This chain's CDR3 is CASSLGQRNEKLFF. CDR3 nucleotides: TGTGCCAGCAGCTTGGGACAGAGAAATGAAAAACTGTTTTTT. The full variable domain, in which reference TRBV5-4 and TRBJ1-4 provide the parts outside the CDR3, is ETGVTQSPTHLIKTRGQQVTLRCSSQSGHNTVSWYQQALGQGPQFIFQYYREEENGRGNFPPRFSGLQFPNYSSELNVNALELDDSALYLCASSLGQRNEKLFFGSGTQLSVL.